This TCR beta chain was sequenced for a study of blood T cell repertoires in COVID-19. On the study more broadly: Acute-phase and convalescent COVID-19 samples originated in the United States, Italy and Spain. The cDNA or gDNA used as material had been derived from T cells, B-cell-depleted T cells, or PBMCs.

CDR3 length equals 16 residues. V was clipped by 5 bases and J by 3 bases, with 20 bases between them. Per the germline V gene, CDR1 is SGHNT and CDR2 is YENEEA. This clone was seen only a few times. Libraries were prepared by immunoSEQ multiplex PCR; TCRdb keeps only in-frame clonotypes and omits some of them. The repertoire holds some 110,000 clones, with approximately 83% as singletons. The V call is TRBV11-3, the J call TRBJ2-7, with D perhaps matching TRBD1 (6 bases). The clonotype was recovered from a man in his fifties or sixties with acute or convalescent COVID-19. Material for sequencing was peripheral blood. The CDR3 nucleotides read TGTGCCAGCAGCCTCCGGGGAGACAGGCGAGACTACGAGCAGTACTTC. As protein: CASSLRGDRRDYEQYF.